The entry below describes one T cell receptor (beta chain). These data originate in a study of blood T cell repertoires in COVID-19. There are 18 residues in the CDR3. The J segment lost 5 bases and the V segment lost 0 bases, leaving 13 bases of the junction unmatched. Germline loops: CDR1 LGHNT, CDR2 FRNRAP. Original handling: From reference gene primer amplification, estimates of nucleated cell counts were derived. The method was immunoSEQ multiplex PCR; TCRdb's version includes in-frame clones alone and lacks a portion of them. The V and J calls and clone size come from that table; D and trimming were worked out from the DNA. The profile shows over 100,000 clones, roughly three quarters of them singletons.

The sample was peripheral blood. The chain combines TRBV12-5 with TRBJ2-1, with 7 bases that match TRBD1. The TCR was taken from a woman aged 65 to 85 with acute or convalescent COVID-19. The CDR3 sequence is CASGLVLNPGTEHNEQFF. The CDR3 DNA reads as TGTGCTAGTGGTTTGGTACTTAATCCCGGGACAGAACACAATGAGCAGTTCTTC.